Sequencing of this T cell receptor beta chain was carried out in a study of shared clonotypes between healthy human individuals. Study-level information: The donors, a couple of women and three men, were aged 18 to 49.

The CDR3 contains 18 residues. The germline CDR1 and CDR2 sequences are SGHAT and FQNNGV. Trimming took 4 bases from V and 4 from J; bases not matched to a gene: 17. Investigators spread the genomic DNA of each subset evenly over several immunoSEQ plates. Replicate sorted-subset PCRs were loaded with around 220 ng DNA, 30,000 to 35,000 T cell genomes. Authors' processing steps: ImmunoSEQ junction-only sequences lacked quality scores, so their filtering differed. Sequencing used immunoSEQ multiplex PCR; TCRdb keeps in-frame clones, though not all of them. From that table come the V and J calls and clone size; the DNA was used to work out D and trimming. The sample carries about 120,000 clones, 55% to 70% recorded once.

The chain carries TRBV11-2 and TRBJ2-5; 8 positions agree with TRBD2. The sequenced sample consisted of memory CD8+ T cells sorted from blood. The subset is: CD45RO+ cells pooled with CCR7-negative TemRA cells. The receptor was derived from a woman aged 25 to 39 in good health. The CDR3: CASSSGEAAGVWVETQYF. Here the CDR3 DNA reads TGTGCCAGCAGCTCAGGGGAGGCAGCGGGAGTCTGGGTAGAGACCCAGTACTTC.